A single sample gave rise to the 20 T cell receptor beta chains below, sequenced in a study of spatial heterogeneity in lung cancer. Regarding time point: sample taken at primary tumor resection. Sequencing of whole RNA from tumor, nontumor lung or frozen PBMC involved no sorting. TCRdb used MiXCR to reprocess the 5' RACE reads, holding one entry per CDR3 protein. Here the sample spans around 25,000 distinct CDR3 sequences, roughly 12% being singletons. The material was PBMCs, obtained at surgery. Every receptor here comes from a female donor with early-stage non-small cell lung cancer.

In this sample, this clonotype turned up many times. The genes are TRBV7-9 and TRBJ2-4; D is ambiguous. V lost 4 bases, J lost 9 bases, and 7 bases lay in between. The germline V gene encodes CDR1 SEHNR and CDR2 FQNEAQ (reference sequence). CDR3 length equals 11 residues. CDR3: CASSSLGIQYF. As DNA, the CDR3 is TGTGCCAGCAGCTCCCTGGGCATTCAGTACTTC.

This rearrangement joins TRBV11-1 to TRBJ2-7; maybe TRBD2 (6 bases). The CDR3 is made up of 16 amino acids. Looked up from germline, CDR1 is SGHAT and CDR2 is FQDESV (reference sequence). The V end was cut by 5 bases, the J end by 2 bases, with 19 bases between. The chain's CDR3 is CASSSGSLLPAYEQYF. As DNA, the CDR3 is TGTGCCAGCAGCAGCGGGTCGCTACTACCGGCCTACGAGCAGTACTTC.

This clonotype appeared many times. This chain uses TRBV13 with TRBJ2-5; no definite D call. The CDR3 runs 15 residues. CDR1 is PRHDT, CDR2 FYEKMQ, per germline (reference sequence). Trimming took off 2 bases at V and 5 bases at J, with 15 bases between the two ends. For the CDR3, the DNA is TGTGCCAGCAGCTTAAAGAACCCCACTCGGGAGACCCAGTACTTC. It translates to CASSLKNPTRETQYF.

This clonotype was seen repeatedly, ten times or more. The chain combines TRBV7-9 with TRBJ1-1; a possible D gene is TRBD1 (6 bases). Germline CDR1 and CDR2: SEHNR and FQNEAQ (reference sequence). V gave up 0 bases and J gave up 2 bases, with 10 bases separating them. The CDR3 is 15 amino acids. CDR3 in amino acids: CASSLAPTGNTEAFF. CDR3 nucleotide sequence: TGTGCCAGCAGCTTAGCCCCGACAGGAAACACTGAAGCTTTCTTT.

This clonotype was recorded at least ten times. This sequence joins TRBV5-4 and TRBJ1-2, with TRBD1 matching 10 bases. The ends lost 3 bases at V and 5 bases at J; junction bases unmatched: 7. There are 15 residues in the CDR3. The germline V gene has CDR1 SGHNT and CDR2 YYREEE (reference sequence). CDR3 sequence reads: CASSSDRGRLYGYTF. The CDR3 bases are TGTGCCAGCAGCTCCGACAGGGGGCGCCTTTATGGCTACACCTTC. Full variable domain (remainder filled in from reference TRBV5-4 and TRBJ1-2): ETGVTQSPTHLIKTRGQQVTLRCSSQSGHNTVSWYQQALGQGPQFIFQYYREEENGRGNFPPRFSGLQFPNYSSELNVNALELDDSALYLCASSSDRGRLYGYTFGSGTRLTVV.

Many counts were recorded for this clonotype. This sequence joins TRBV9 and TRBJ2-7; 13 positions match TRBD2. V gave up 0 bases and J gave up 6 bases; unmatched junction bases: 6. The CDR3 contains 16 residues. The V gene's germline CDR1 is SGDLS and CDR2 YYNGEE. This CDR3 is CASSVGLAGGSVEQYF. CDR3 sequence (DNA): TGTGCCAGCAGCGTAGGACTAGCGGGAGGTTCAGTCGAGCAGTACTTC.

This clonotype appeared many times. J is TRBJ1-6 and V is TRBV6-6, with TRBD1 as a possible D gene (5 bases). The V gene's germline CDR1 is MNHNY and CDR2 SVGAGI (reference sequence). The CDR3 is made up of 13 amino acids. Trimming shortened V by 2 bases and J by 11 bases, and 10 bases separated the two germline ends. The CDR3 DNA reads as TGTGCCAGCAGTTACGCGGCAGGGACACCCCTCCACTTT. Translation: CASSYAAGTPLHF.

At least ten counts were recorded for this clonotype. The chain is built from TRBV4-2 and TRBJ2-5; D is ambiguous. There are 14 residues in the CDR3. Per germline, CDR1 LGHNA and CDR2 YNFKEQ. Trimming removed 0 bases at V and 5 bases at J, with 10 bases between. The CDR3 sequence is CASSQEVLRETQYF. CDR3 DNA sequence: TGTGCCAGCAGCCAAGAGGTTTTGAGGGAGACCCAGTACTTC.

In its sample, this clonotype was seen a few times. The chain is built from TRBV20-1 and TRBJ2-7; the match to TRBD2 covers 10 bases. Trimming took 6 bases from V and 4 from J; bases not matched to a gene: 6. The length of the CDR3 is 13 residues. CDR1 and CDR2 (germline): DFQATT, SNEGSKA (reference sequence). CDR3 loop: CSAQVTSGYEQYF. The CDR3 bases are TGCAGTGCCCAGGTGACTAGCGGGTACGAGCAGTACTTC.

This clonotype was counted ten times or more. The V and J genes are TRBV27 and TRBJ1-2; no firm D call. Germline V CDR1 and CDR2: MNHEY, SMNVEV (reference sequence). Between the trimmed V and J ends, which lost 6 bases and 4 bases, there was a span of 15 bases. The CDR3 length is 14 residues. The CDR3 reads CASRLATGVYGYTF. The DNA of the CDR3 is TGTGCCAGCAGGCTAGCCACGGGCGTCTATGGCTACACCTTC.

This clonotype appeared many times. The chain joins TRBV30 to TRBJ1-2; D remains ambiguous. CDR3 length: 15 amino acids. Germline V CDR1 and CDR2: GTSNPN, SVGIG (reference sequence). With 0 bases removed from V and 4 bases from J, the gap between germline ends came to 15 bases. In DNA form, the CDR3 reads TGTGCCTGGAGTGTGACCCCGTTCTCGGGCTATGGCTACACCTTC. Protein: CAWSVTPFSGYGYTF.

Many counts were recorded for this clonotype. The chain carries TRBV5-1 and TRBJ2-1; TRBD2 aligns across 12 bases. The CDR3 extends over 18 amino acids. Germline trimming cut 2 bases from V and 3 bases from J; bases unmatched to any gene: 9. Germline V gene sequence: CDR1 SGHRS, CDR2 YFSETQ. CDR3 coding DNA: TGCGCCAGCAGCTTAGTGGGGCTAGCGGGAGGGCTCTACAATGAGCAGTTCTTC. Translated: CASSLVGLAGGLYNEQFF. Supplemented by reference TRBV5-1 and TRBJ2-1, the full variable domain reads KAGVTQTPRYLIKTRGQQVTLSCSPISGHRSVSWYQQTPGQGLQFLFEYFSETQRNKGNFPGRFSGRQFSNSRSEMNVSTLELGDSALYLCASSLVGLAGGLYNEQFFGPGTRLTVL.

Ten or more counts support this clonotype. The gene calls are TRBV6-6 and TRBJ2-1, with TRBD2 as a possible D gene (6 bases). Between the trimmed V and J ends, which lost 0 bases and 10 bases, there was a span of 16 bases. This CDR3 contains 15 residues. Germline CDR1 and CDR2: MNHNY and SVGAGI (reference sequence). The CDR3 DNA sequence: TGTGCCAGCAGTTACTCCCGGGAGCTAGCAAACGAGCAGTTCTTC. Protein sequence: CASSYSRELANEQFF.

This clonotype was seen ten or more times. This chain uses TRBV18 with TRBJ2-4; perhaps TRBD1 as D (6 bases). Germline V gene lookup returns CDR1 KGHSH and CDR2 LQKENI. V shed 5 bases and J shed 0 bases, with 14 bases lying between them. This CDR3 spans 16 amino acids. This chain's CDR3 is CASSTQGQLAKNIQYF. As DNA, the CDR3 is TGTGCCAGCTCAACCCAAGGACAGCTAGCCAAAAACATTCAGTACTTC.

The chain carries TRBV7-2 and TRBJ2-1, with a weak D call TRBD1 (6 bases). Trimming took 5 bases from V and 6 from J, leaving 20 bases between them. The germline V gene has CDR1 SGHTA and CDR2 FQGNSA. This CDR3 has 16 residues. CDR3 sequence (DNA): TGTGCCAGCAGCCCTCCGACAGGCCGTTTTGGCAATGAGCAGTTCTTC. This codes for CASSPPTGRFGNEQFF.

This clonotype showed up many times. V gene TRBV20-1 combines with J gene TRBJ2-3; D may be TRBD2 (5 bases). V was shortened by 4 bases and J by 4 bases, with 12 bases between the two germline ends. The CDR3 consists of 13 residues. Germline V lookup: CDR1 DFQATT, CDR2 SNEGSKA (reference sequence). The CDR3 nucleotides read TGCAGTGCTACCCGGGATACCGCAGATACGCAGTATTTT. Amino acids: CSATRDTADTQYF.

This clonotype occurred many times. The CDR3 protein is CASSSNLGQGARDTQYF. Here the CDR3 DNA reads TGCGCCAGCAGCTCCAACCTGGGACAGGGGGCGCGTGATACGCAGTATTTT. The rearrangement joins TRBV5-1 to TRBJ2-3; 12 positions agree with TRBD1. The germline V gene has CDR1 SGHRS and CDR2 YFSETQ. This CDR3 is built from 17 residues. Unmatched junction bases numbered 11, after V lost 3 bases and J lost 6 bases.

In its sample, this clonotype was seen many times. This chain links TRBV28 with TRBJ1-2, with a weak D call TRBD1 (5 bases). The ends were cut back, 6 bases at V and 5 bases at J, with 16 bases in the middle. This CDR3 spans 14 amino acids. In germline, CDR1 is MDHEN, CDR2 SYDVKM. The CDR3: CASRPPGRSYGYTF. In DNA form, the CDR3 reads TGTGCCAGCAGACCACCGGGACGGTCATATGGCTACACCTTC.

This clonotype was seen repeatedly, ten times or more. This rearrangement joins TRBV4-3 to TRBJ2-3; D is undetermined. V shed 1 base and J shed 4 bases, with 12 bases lying between them. The CDR3 runs 15 residues. Germline lookup yields CDR1 LGHNA and CDR2 YSLEER. CDR3 coding DNA: TGCGCCAGCAGCCAAGGACCACGTGATTCAGATACGCAGTATTTT. Translation: CASSQGPRDSDTQYF.

The chain recombines TRBV28 with TRBJ2-5; no clear D. V was trimmed by 6 bases and J by 2 bases, leaving 13 bases between them. The CDR3 sequence is 14 residues long. Germline V CDR1 and CDR2: MDHEN, SYDVKM. The CDR3 nucleotides read TGTGCCAGCAGCCGGGCCCTAGGTCAAGAGACCCAGTACTTC. It specifies CASSRALGQETQYF.